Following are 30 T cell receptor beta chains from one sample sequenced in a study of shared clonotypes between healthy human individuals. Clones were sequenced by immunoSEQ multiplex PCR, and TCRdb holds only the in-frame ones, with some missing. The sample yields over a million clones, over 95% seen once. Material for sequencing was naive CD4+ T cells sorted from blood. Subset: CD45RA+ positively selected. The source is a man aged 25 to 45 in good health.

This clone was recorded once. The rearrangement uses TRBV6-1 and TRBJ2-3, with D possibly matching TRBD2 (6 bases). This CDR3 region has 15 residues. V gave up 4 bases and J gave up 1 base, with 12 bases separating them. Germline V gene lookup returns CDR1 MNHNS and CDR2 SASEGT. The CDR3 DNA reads TGTGCCAGCAGTGGACGGGAGTGGGGCACAGATACGCAGTATTTT. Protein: CASSGREWGTDTQYF.

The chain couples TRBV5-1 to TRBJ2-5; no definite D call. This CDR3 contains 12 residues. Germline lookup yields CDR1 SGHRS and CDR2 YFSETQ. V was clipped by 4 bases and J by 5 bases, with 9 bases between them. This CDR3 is CASSPSLETQYF. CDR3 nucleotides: TGCGCCAGCAGCCCCTCGCTCGAGACCCAGTACTTC. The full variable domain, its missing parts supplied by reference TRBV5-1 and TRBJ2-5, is KAGVTQTPRYLIKTRGQQVTLSCSPISGHRSVSWYQQTPGQGLQFLFEYFSETQRNKGNFPGRFSGRQFSNSRSEMNVSTLELGDSALYLCASSPSLETQYFGPGTRLLVL.

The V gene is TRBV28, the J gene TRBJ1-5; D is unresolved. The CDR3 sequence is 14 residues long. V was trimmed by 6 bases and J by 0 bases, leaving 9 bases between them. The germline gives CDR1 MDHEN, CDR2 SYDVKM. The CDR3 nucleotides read TGTGCCAGCAGGGAGTTCTATAGCAATCAGCCCCAGCATTTT. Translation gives CASREFYSNQPQHF.

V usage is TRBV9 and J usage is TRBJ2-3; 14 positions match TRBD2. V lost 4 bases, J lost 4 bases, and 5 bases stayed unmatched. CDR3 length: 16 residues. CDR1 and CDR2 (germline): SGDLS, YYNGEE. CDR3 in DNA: TGTGCCAGCAGCTTCGGGACTAGCGGGAGCGCAGATACGCAGTATTTT. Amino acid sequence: CASSFGTSGSADTQYF.

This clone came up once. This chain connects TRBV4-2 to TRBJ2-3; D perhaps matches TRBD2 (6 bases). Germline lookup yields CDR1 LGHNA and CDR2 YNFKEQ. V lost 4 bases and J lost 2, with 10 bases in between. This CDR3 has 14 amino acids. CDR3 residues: CASSRRGTTDTQYF. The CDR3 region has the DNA TGTGCCAGCAGCCGGAGGGGCACCACAGATACGCAGTATTTT.

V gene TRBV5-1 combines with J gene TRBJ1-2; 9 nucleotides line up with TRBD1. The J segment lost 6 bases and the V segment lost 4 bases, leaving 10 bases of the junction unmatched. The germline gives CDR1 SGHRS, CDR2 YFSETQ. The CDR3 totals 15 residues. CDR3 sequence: CASSAMTGGIDGYTF. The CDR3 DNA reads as TGCGCCAGCAGCGCGATGACAGGGGGTATCGATGGCTACACCTTC.

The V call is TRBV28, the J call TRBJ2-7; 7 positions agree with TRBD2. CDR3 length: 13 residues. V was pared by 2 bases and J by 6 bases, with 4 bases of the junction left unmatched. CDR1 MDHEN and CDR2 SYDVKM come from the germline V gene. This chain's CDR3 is CASSLLAGVEQYF. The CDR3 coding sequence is TGTGCCAGCAGTTTACTTGCGGGGGTCGAGCAGTACTTC.

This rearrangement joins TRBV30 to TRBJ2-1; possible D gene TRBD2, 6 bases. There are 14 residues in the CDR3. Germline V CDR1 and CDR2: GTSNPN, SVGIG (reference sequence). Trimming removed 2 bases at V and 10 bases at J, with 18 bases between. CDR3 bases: TGTGCCTGGAGTAATGGAGGGTTACTCCTCGAGCAGTTCTTC. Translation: CAWSNGGLLLEQFF.

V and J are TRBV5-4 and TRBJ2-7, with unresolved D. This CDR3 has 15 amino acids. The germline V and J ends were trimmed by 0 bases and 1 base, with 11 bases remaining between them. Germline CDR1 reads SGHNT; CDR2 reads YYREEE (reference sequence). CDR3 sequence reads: CASSLAARQSYEQYF. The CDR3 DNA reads TGTGCCAGCAGCTTGGCGGCCAGGCAATCCTACGAGCAGTACTTC.

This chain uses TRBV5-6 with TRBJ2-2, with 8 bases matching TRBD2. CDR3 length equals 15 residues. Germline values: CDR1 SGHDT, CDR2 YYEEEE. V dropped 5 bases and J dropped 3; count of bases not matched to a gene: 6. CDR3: CASRRGLADTGELFF. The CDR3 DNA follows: TGTGCCAGCAGGCGAGGACTAGCAGACACCGGGGAGCTGTTTTTT. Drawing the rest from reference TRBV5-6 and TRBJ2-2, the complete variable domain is DAGVTQSPTHLIKTRGQQVTLRCSPKSGHDTVSWYQQALGQGPQFIFQYYEEEERQRGNFPDRFSGHQFPNYSSELNVNALLLGDSALYLCASRRGLADTGELFFGEGSRLTVL.

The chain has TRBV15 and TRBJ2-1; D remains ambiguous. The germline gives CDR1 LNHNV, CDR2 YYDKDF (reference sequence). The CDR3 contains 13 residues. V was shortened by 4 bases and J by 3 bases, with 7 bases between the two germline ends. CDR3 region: CATSNYRYNEQFF. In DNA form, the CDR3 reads TGTGCCACCAGCAATTACCGCTACAATGAGCAGTTCTTC.

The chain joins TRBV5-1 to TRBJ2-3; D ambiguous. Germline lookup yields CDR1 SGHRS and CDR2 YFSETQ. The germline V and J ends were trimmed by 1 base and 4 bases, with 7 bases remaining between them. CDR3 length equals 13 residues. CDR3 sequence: CASSLRFADTQYF. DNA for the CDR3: TGCGCCAGCAGCTTGCGTTTTGCAGATACGCAGTATTTT.

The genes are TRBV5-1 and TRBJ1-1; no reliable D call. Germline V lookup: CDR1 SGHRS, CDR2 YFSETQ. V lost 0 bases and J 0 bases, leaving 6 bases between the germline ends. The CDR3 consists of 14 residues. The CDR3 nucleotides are TGCGCCAGCAGCTTGGGGGAGATGAACACTGAAGCTTTCTTT. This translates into CASSLGEMNTEAFF.

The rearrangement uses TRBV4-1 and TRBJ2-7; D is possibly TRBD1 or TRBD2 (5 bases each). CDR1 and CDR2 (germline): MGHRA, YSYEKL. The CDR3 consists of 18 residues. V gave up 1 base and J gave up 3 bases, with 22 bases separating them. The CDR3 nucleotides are TGCGCCAGCAGCCAAGTTGGGACCGTGACCTCCGATCTCTACGAGCAGTACTTC. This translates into CASSQVGTVTSDLYEQYF.

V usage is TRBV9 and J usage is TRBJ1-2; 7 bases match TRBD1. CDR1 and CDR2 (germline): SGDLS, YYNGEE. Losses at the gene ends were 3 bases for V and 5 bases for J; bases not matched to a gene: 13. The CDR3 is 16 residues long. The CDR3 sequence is CASSDVWGTATYGYTF. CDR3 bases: TGTGCCAGCAGCGACGTTTGGGGGACAGCGACTTATGGCTACACCTTC.

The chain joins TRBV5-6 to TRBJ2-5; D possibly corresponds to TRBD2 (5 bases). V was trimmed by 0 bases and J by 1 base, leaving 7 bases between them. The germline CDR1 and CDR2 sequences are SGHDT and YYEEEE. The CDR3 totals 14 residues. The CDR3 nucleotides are TGTGCCAGCAGCTTGGTGGAGGCCCAAGAGACCCAGTACTTC. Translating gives CASSLVEAQETQYF.

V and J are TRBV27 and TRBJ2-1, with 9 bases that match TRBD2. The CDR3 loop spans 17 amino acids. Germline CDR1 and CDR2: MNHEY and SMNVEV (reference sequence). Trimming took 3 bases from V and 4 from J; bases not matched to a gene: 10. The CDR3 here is CASSFPAGGGLYNEQFF. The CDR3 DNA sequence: TGTGCCAGCAGTTTCCCCGCGGGGGGGGGACTATACAATGAGCAGTTCTTC.

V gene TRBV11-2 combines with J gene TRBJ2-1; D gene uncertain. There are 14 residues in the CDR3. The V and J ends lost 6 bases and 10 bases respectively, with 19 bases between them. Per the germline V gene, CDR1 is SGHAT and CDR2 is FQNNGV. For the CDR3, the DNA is TGTGCCAGCAGAAGCGAGCGCCGTAACTCGGAGCAGTTCTTC. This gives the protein CASRSERRNSEQFF.

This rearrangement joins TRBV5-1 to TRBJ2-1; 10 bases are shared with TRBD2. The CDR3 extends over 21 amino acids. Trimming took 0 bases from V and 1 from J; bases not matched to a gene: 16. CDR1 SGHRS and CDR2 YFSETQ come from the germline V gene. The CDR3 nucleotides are TGCGCCAGCAGCTTGGACAGGAGAAGAGGTACTAGCGGGAAATCCTACAATGAGCAGTTCTTC. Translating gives CASSLDRRRGTSGKSYNEQFF.

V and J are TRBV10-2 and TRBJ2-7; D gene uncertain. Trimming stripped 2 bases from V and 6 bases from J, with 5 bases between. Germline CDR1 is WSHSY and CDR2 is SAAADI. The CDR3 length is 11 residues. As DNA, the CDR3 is TGCGCCAGCAGTGAGGGAGCCGAGCAGTACTTC. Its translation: CASSEGAEQYF.

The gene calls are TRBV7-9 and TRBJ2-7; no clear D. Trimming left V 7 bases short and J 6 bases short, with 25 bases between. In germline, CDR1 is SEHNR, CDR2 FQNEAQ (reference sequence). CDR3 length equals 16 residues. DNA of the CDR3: TGTGCCAGCAACAATTCGATAGCCGGACCTGCTACCGAGCAGTACTTC. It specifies CASNNSIAGPATEQYF.

The CDR3 here is CATSTLDNYGYTF. DNA of the CDR3: TGTGCCACCAGCACCTTAGACAACTATGGCTACACCTTC. V usage is TRBV15 and J usage is TRBJ1-2, with unresolved D. Trimming removed 4 bases at V and 2 bases at J, with 8 bases between. There are 13 residues in the CDR3. In germline, CDR1 is LNHNV, CDR2 YYDKDF (reference sequence).

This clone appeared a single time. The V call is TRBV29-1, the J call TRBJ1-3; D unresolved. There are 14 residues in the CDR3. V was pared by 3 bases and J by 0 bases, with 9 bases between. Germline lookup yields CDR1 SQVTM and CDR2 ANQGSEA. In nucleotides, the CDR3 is TGCAGCGTTGATTTGGGTAGCTCTGGAAACACCATATATTTT. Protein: CSVDLGSSGNTIYF.

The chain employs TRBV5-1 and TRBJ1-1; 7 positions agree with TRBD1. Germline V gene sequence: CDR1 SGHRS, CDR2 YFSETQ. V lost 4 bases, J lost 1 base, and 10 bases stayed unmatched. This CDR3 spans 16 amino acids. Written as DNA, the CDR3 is TGCGCCAGCAGCGCCCGGACAGGAACGAAGAACACTGAAGCTTTCTTT. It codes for CASSARTGTKNTEAFF.

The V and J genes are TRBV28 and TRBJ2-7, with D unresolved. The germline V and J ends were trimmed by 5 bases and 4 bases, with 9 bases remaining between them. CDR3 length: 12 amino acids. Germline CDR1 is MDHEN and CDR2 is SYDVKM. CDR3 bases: TGTGCCAGCAGTCTAATCCCATACGAGCAGTACTTC. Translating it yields CASSLIPYEQYF.

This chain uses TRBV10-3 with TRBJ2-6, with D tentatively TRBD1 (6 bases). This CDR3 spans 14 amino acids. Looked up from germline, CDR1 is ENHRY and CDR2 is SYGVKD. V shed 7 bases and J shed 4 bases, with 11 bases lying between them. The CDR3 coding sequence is TGTGCCATCATCACAGGGACCGGGGCCAACGTCCTGACTTTC. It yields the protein CAIITGTGANVLTF.

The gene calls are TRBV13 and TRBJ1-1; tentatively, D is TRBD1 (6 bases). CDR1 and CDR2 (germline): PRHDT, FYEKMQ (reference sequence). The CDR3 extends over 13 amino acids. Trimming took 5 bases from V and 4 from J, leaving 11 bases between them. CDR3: CASSLRGGTEAFF. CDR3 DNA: TGTGCCAGCAGCCTGAGGGGGGGCACTGAAGCTTTCTTT.

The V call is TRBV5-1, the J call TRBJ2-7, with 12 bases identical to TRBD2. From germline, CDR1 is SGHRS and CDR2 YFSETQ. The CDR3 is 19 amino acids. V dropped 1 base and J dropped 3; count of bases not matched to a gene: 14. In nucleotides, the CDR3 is TGCGCCAGCAGCTTGAACGGGGCTAGCGGGAGGGCCGATATCTACGAGCAGTACTTC. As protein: CASSLNGASGRADIYEQYF.

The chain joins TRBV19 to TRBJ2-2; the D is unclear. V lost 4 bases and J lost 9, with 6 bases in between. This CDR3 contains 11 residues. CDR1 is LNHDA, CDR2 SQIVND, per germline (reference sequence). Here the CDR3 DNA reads TGTGCCAGTAGTACCCACCGGGAGCTGTTTTTT. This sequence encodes CASSTHRELFF.

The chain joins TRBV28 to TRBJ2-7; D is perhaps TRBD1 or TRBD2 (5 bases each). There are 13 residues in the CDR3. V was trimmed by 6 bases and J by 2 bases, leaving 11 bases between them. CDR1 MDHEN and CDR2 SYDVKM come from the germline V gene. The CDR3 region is CASRTGRPYEQYF. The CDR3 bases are TGTGCCAGCAGAACGGGACGGCCCTACGAGCAGTACTTC.